Sequencing of this T cell receptor (beta chain) was carried out in a study of human T cells and chemical hapten exposure. Time point described: pre-sensitization, week 0. Regarding treatment: therapeutic diphenylcyclopropenone sensitization with weekly scalp DPC. TCRdb ran MiXCR on the RACE reads and lists one entry per CDR3 protein. Of some 360,000 distinct CDR3 sequences in the sample, around 5.5% were seen once. Points on this clonotype: A much larger clone sits a single nucleotide away, making a read error possible.

CDR1 is SGHDN and CDR2 is FVKESK in the germline V gene. The CDR3 totals 15 residues. This chain links TRBV14 with TRBJ2-1; perhaps TRBD1 as D (5 bases). The sequence was obtained from a woman aged 45-60 years with alopecia areata. Some clones in this sample may be carry-over from other donors' samples. Specimen: whole blood, collected in connection with sensitization to the hapten diphenylcyclopropenone (DPC). Written as DNA, the CDR3 is TGTGCCACCAGCCAAGATTCGTTGGGGCACAGGGAGCAGTTCTTC. It codes for CATSQDSLGHREQFF.